Each of the 10 T cell receptor beta chains below was sequenced from the same sample in a study of T cells in localized non-small cell lung cancer. Libraries were prepared by immunoSEQ multiplex PCR; TCRdb keeps only in-frame clonotypes and omits some of them. The sample consists of fewer than 90,000 clones, 60% to 85% of them appearing once. The specimen was PBMCs, collected before any cancer treatment. The receptor source for this set is a man between 40 and 70 years old with stage II squamous cell lung carcinoma.

The chain is built from TRBV28 and TRBJ2-1, with unresolved D. This CDR3 is 15 amino acids long. The V and J ends lost 5 bases and 4 bases respectively, with 15 bases between them. Germline lookup yields CDR1 MDHEN and CDR2 SYDVKM. The CDR3 here is CASSPPLSVYNEQFF. CDR3 coding DNA: TGTGCCAGCAGTCCCCCCTTGTCAGTTTACAATGAGCAGTTCTTC.

The chain links TRBV28 to TRBJ1-2; perhaps TRBD1 as D (6 bases). From germline, CDR1 is MDHEN and CDR2 SYDVKM. This CDR3 comprises 14 residues. V was trimmed by 7 bases and J by 0 bases, leaving 12 bases between them. The chain's CDR3 is CASTGAGANYGYTF. CDR3 bases: TGTGCCAGCACGGGGGCAGGGGCTAACTATGGCTACACCTTC.

The V gene is TRBV6-6, the J gene TRBJ1-2; 10 positions match TRBD1. The CDR3 has 12 residues. Germline V CDR1 and CDR2: MNHNY, SVGAGI (reference sequence). The J segment lost 8 bases and the V segment lost 7 bases, leaving 4 bases of the junction unmatched. The CDR3, as DNA: TGTGCCAGCACCGGGACAGGGGTAGGCTACACCTTC. Its protein is CASTGTGVGYTF.

The J gene is TRBJ2-1, the V gene TRBV28; 10 positions agree with TRBD1. Trimming cost V 6 bases and J 4 bases; bases outside gene matches: 3. In germline, CDR1 is MDHEN, CDR2 SYDVKM. CDR3 length: 14 residues. CDR3 protein: CASRDRGSYNEQFF. In DNA, the CDR3 is TGTGCCAGCAGGGACAGGGGGTCGTACAATGAGCAGTTCTTC. Full variable domain (rest looked up from reference TRBV28 and TRBJ2-1): DVKVTQSSRYLVKRTGEKVFLECVQDMDHENMFWYRQDPGLGLRLIYFSYDVKMKEKGDIPEGYSVSREKKERFSLILESASTNQTSMYLCASRDRGSYNEQFFGPGTRLTVL.

This clone came up once. The chain employs TRBV2 and TRBJ1-4; D remains ambiguous. V was cut by 6 bases and J by 5 bases, with 16 bases left in between. CDR1 and CDR2 (germline): SNHLY, FYNNEI. The CDR3 consists of 15 residues. The CDR3 sequence: CASRGFGDQNEKLFF. In DNA, the CDR3 is TGTGCCAGCAGGGGTTTTGGGGATCAAAATGAAAAACTGTTTTTT.

The genes are TRBV7-9 and TRBJ2-7; 8 positions agree with TRBD1. The V and J ends lost 0 bases and 4 bases, in that order; junction bases with no gene match: 5. The CDR3 is 15 residues long. Germline assignment: CDR1 SEHNR and CDR2 FQNEAQ (reference sequence). The CDR3 protein is CASSLAPDREYEQYF. CDR3 nucleotides: TGTGCCAGCAGCTTAGCTCCGGACAGGGAGTACGAGCAGTACTTC.

The chain is built from TRBV19 and TRBJ1-1, with D possibly being TRBD1 (5 bases). The length of the CDR3 is 14 residues. The V end was cut by 10 bases, the J end by 4 bases, with 19 bases between. CDR1 is LNHDA, CDR2 SQIVND, per germline (reference sequence). In nucleotides, the CDR3 is TGTGCCACTTACTCCGGGGGACGTATCACTGAAGCTTTCTTT. It yields the protein CATYSGGRITEAFF.

This chain joins TRBV5-4 and TRBJ2-5, with 10 bases fitting TRBD2. This CDR3 is built from 16 residues. V shed 4 bases and J 3 bases; nucleotides not matched to a gene: 9. Germline CDR1 SGHNT, CDR2 YYREEE (reference sequence). In nucleotides, the CDR3 is TGTGCCAGCAGCAAGAAGACTCTAGCGGGGGAAGAGACCCAGTACTTC. This sequence encodes CASSKKTLAGEETQYF.

The chain carries TRBV4-1 and TRBJ1-2; D unresolved. The CDR3 extends over 15 amino acids. V was pared by 4 bases and J by 0 bases, with 12 bases between. Looked up from germline, CDR1 is MGHRA and CDR2 is YSYEKL. The CDR3 DNA is TGCGCCAGCAGCCCCCGTGGGAGGTCTAACTATGGCTACACCTTC. Encoded protein: CASSPRGRSNYGYTF.

The sample holds a few counts of this clone. The chain employs TRBV7-9 and TRBJ2-5; 9 bases map to TRBD1. J lost 5 bases, V lost 5 bases, and 9 bases had no gene match. This CDR3 is built from 15 residues. Germline values: CDR1 SEHNR, CDR2 FQNEAQ (reference sequence). The CDR3 reads CASSPGDREGETQYF. The CDR3 nucleotides read TGTGCCAGCAGCCCCGGGGACAGGGAGGGGGAGACCCAGTACTTC.